The next 11 T cell receptor beta chains were all read from a single sample in a study of OX40 agonist ivuxolimab in advanced cancers. Assay used: immunoSEQ multiplex PCR; TCRdb lists only in-frame clones, some missing. The table lists nearly 85,000 clones, roughly 85% of them singletons. The sample here was CD4+ or CD8+ T cells sorted from blood, taken in a trial of the OX40 agonist ivuxolimab. These receptors were collected from an adult with an advanced solid tumor such as melanoma, head and neck, liver or kidney cancer.

In this sample, this clone turned up once. V is TRBV5-1 and J is TRBJ1-4; D remains ambiguous. Germline CDR1 is SGHRS and CDR2 is YFSETQ. V was shortened by 4 bases and J by 5 bases, with 15 bases between the two germline ends. This CDR3 region has 15 residues. The CDR3 DNA reads as TGCGCCAGCAGCCCCAGGTCCGACGGAAATGAAAAACTGTTTTTT. Its translation: CASSPRSDGNEKLFF.

The genes are TRBV28 and TRBJ2-5; D gene unclear. Per germline, CDR1 MDHEN and CDR2 SYDVKM. V was trimmed by 1 base and J by 3 bases, leaving 9 bases between them. The CDR3 is made up of 14 amino acids. This CDR3 reads CASSLSGSEETQYF. CDR3 nucleotides: TGTGCCAGCAGTTTATCAGGCAGCGAAGAGACCCAGTACTTC.

Only one count was recorded for this clone. The chain employs TRBV4-1 and TRBJ1-3; maybe TRBD1 (5 bases). Per germline, CDR1 MGHRA and CDR2 YSYEKL. Trimming left V 0 bases short and J 2 bases short, with 14 bases between. CDR3 length: 17 residues. In DNA, the CDR3 is TGCGCCAGCAGCCAAGAAGTCCTCGGCAGGGCTGGAAACACCATATATTTT. Its translation: CASSQEVLGRAGNTIYF.

The rearrangement joins TRBV7-2 to TRBJ2-5; a possible D gene is TRBD1 (6 bases). The CDR3 runs 16 residues. Germline V gene lookup returns CDR1 SGHTA and CDR2 FQGNSA. Trimming removed 3 bases from V and 0 bases from J, with 14 bases in between. The CDR3 spells CASSFTVGQYQETQYF. CDR3 bases: TGTGCCAGCAGCTTCACAGTAGGACAGTACCAAGAGACCCAGTACTTC. The full variable domain, its missing parts supplied by reference TRBV7-2 and TRBJ2-5, is GAGVSQSPSNKVTEKGKDVELRCDPISGHTALYWYRQSLGQGLEFLIYFQGNSAPDKSGLPSDRFSAERTGGSVSTLTIQRTQQEDSAVYLCASSFTVGQYQETQYFGPGTRLLVL.

V gene TRBV4-1 combines with J gene TRBJ2-7; TRBD1 or TRBD2 may be the D gene (5 bases each). The V end lost 0 bases, the J end lost 4 bases, and 16 bases lay between the germline ends. This CDR3 spans 16 amino acids. Germline-derived CDR1 and CDR2 are MGHRA and YSYEKL. The CDR3 nucleotides read TGCGCCAGCAGCCAAGAGGCCCCTCGAGGGGTATACGAGCAGTACTTC. Translation: CASSQEAPRGVYEQYF.

This chain connects TRBV28 to TRBJ2-7; 7 bases fit TRBD2. Germline V lookup: CDR1 MDHEN, CDR2 SYDVKM. This CDR3 spans 15 amino acids. V lost 3 bases, J lost 5 bases, and 10 bases stayed unmatched. The CDR3 sequence is CASSFGGEGGDEQYF. The CDR3 coding sequence is TGTGCCAGCAGTTTTGGAGGGGAGGGAGGGGACGAGCAGTACTTC.

This sequence joins TRBV6-1 and TRBJ1-5; D ambiguous. Germline lookup yields CDR1 MNHNS and CDR2 SASEGT. The length of the CDR3 is 16 residues. V dropped 3 bases and J dropped 3 bases, with 15 bases sitting between them. The CDR3 DNA reads as TGTGCCAGCAGTGAGGTGGCAGGTCTCCACAATCAGCCCCAGCATTTT. It is translated as CASSEVAGLHNQPQHF.

The V and J genes are TRBV7-2 and TRBJ1-5; the D is unclear. This CDR3 comprises 15 residues. V lost 5 bases, J lost 0 bases, and 11 bases lay in between. The germline gives CDR1 SGHTA, CDR2 FQGNSA. This CDR3 is CASSATVNSNQPQHF. CDR3 in DNA: TGTGCCAGCAGCGCGACTGTGAATAGCAATCAGCCCCAGCATTTT.

V usage is TRBV4-1 and J usage is TRBJ1-6; no clear D. The germline V gene encodes CDR1 MGHRA and CDR2 YSYEKL. V lost 0 bases to trimming and J lost 9 bases, with 12 bases between them. This CDR3 has 15 residues. The CDR3 loop reads CASSQDSGWASPLHF. DNA for the CDR3: TGCGCCAGCAGCCAAGATTCAGGCTGGGCTTCACCCCTCCACTTT.

This chain links TRBV7-3 with TRBJ2-3; TRBD2 might be the D (5 bases). CDR1 is SGHTA, CDR2 FQGTGA, per germline. Trimming shortened V by 2 bases and J by 6 bases, and 9 bases separated the two germline ends. This CDR3 has 13 residues. The CDR3 region is CASSLVGSDTQYF. For the CDR3, the DNA is TGTGCCAGCAGCTTAGTAGGGAGCGATACGCAGTATTTT. Drawing the rest from reference TRBV7-3 and TRBJ2-3, the complete variable domain is GAGVSQTPSNKVTEKGKYVELRCDPISGHTALYWYRQSLGQGPEFLIYFQGTGAADDSGLPNDRFFAVRPEGSVSTLKIQRTERGDSAVYLCASSLVGSDTQYFGPGTRLTVL.

The chain couples TRBV2 to TRBJ1-2; possibly TRBD1 for D (5 bases). The V end lost 8 bases, the J end lost 5 bases, and 21 bases lay between the germline ends. CDR3 length: 15 amino acids. Germline CDR1 SNHLY, CDR2 FYNNEI. CDR3 nucleotide sequence: TGTGCCAGCCAGGAGGGGTCACATCTGGGATATGGCTACACCTTC. This sequence encodes CASQEGSHLGYGYTF.